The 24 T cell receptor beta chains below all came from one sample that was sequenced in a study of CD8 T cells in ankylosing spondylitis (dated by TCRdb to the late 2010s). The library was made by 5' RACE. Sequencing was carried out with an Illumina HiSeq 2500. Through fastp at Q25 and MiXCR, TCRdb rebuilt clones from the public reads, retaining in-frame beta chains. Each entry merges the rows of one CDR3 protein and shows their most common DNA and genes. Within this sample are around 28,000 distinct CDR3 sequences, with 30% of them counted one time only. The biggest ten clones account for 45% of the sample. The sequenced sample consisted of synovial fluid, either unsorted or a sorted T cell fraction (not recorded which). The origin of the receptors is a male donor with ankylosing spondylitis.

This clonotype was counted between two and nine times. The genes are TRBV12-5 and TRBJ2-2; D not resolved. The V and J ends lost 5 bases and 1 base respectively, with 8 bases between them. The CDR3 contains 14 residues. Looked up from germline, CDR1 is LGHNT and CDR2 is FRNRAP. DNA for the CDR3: TGTGCTAGTGGTCCCGCCTGGAACACCGGGGAGCTGTTTTTT. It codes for CASGPAWNTGELFF. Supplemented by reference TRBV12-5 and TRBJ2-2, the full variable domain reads DARVTQTPRHKVTEMGQEVTMRCQPILGHNTVFWYRQTMMQGLELLAYFRNRAPLDDSGMPKDRFSAEMPDATLATLKIQPSEPRDSAVYFCASGPAWNTGELFFGEGSRLTVL.

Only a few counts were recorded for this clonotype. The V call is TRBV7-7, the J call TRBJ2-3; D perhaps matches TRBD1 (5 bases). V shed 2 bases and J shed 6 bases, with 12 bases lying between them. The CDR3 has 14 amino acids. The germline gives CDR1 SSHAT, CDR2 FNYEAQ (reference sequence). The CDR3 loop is CASSLSPDSDTQYF. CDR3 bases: TGTGCCAGCAGCTTATCCCCCGACAGTGATACGCAGTATTTT.

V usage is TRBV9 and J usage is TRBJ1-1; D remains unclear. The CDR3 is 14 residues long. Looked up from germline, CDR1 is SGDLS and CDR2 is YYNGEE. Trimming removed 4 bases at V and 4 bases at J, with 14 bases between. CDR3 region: CASSPPGMGTEAFF. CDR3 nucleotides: TGTGCCAGCAGCCCCCCAGGTATGGGCACTGAAGCTTTCTTT.

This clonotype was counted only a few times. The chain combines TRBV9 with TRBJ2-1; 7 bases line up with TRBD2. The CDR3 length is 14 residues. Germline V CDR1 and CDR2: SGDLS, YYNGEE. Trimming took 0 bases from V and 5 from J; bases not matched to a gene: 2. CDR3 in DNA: TGTGCCAGCAGCGTAGATCTAGCGGACAATGAGCAGTTCTTC. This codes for CASSVDLADNEQFF.

CDR3: CASSDRDSEGTEAFF. Written as DNA, the CDR3 is TGTGCCAGCAGCGATAGGGACTCCGAGGGCACTGAAGCTTTCTTT. The chain links TRBV9 to TRBJ1-1; TRBD1 might be the D (5 bases). CDR1 and CDR2 from the germline V gene are SGDLS and YYNGEE. The germline V and J ends were trimmed by 3 bases and 4 bases, with 16 bases remaining between them. The CDR3 extends over 15 amino acids.

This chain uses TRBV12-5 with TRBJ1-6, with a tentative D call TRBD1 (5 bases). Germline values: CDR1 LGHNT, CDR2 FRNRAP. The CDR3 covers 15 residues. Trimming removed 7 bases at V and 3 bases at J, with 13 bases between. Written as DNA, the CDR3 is TGTGCTAGTGCCGCCGGGGACCACTATAATTCACCCCTCCACTTT. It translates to CASAAGDHYNSPLHF.

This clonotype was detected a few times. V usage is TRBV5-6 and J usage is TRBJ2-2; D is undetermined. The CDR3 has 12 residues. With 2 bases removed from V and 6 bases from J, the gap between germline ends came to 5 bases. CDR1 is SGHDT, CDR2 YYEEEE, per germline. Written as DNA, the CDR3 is TGTGCCAGCAGCTTTAAACCCGGGGAGCTGTTTTTT. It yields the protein CASSFKPGELFF.

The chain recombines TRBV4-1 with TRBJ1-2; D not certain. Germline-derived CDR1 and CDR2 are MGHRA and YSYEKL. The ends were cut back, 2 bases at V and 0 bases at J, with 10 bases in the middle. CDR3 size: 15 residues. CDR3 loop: CASSQRRLSNYGYTF. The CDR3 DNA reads TGCGCCAGCAGCCAACGACGGCTTTCTAACTATGGCTACACCTTC.

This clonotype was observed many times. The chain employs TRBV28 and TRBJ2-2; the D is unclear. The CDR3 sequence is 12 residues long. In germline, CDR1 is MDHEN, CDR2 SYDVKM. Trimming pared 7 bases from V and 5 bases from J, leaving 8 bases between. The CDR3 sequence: CASISRTGELFF. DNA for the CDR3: TGTGCCAGCATAAGCAGGACCGGGGAGCTGTTTTTT.

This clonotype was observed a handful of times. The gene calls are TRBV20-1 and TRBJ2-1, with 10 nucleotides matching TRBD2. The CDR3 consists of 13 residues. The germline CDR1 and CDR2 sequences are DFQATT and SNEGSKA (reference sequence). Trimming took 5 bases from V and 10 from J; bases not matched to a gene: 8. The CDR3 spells CSAPGTSEREQFF. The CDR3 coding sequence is TGCAGTGCTCCCGGGACTAGCGAGAGGGAGCAGTTCTTC.

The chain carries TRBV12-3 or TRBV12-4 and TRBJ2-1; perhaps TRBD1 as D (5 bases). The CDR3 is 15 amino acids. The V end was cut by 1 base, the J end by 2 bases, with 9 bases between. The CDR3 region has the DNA TGTGCCAGCAGTTTAGGTCAGGGAACCTACAATGAGCAGTTCTTC. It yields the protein CASSLGQGTYNEQFF.

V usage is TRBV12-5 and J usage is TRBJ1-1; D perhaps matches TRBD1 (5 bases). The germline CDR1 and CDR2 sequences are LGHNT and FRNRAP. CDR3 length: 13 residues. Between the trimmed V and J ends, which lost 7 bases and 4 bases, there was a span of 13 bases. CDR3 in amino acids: CASVAGFGTEAFF. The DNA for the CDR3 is TGTGCTAGTGTTGCAGGGTTCGGCACTGAAGCTTTCTTT.

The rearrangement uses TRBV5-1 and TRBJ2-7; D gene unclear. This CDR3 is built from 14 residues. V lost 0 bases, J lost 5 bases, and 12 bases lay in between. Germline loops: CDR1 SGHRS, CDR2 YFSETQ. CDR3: CASSLEGNYDEQYF. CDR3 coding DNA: TGCGCCAGCAGCTTGGAAGGGAATTACGACGAGCAGTACTTC.

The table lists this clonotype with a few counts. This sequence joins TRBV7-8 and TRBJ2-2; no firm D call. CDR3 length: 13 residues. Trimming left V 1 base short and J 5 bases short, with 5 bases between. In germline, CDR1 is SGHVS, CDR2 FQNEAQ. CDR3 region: CASSLGPTGELFF. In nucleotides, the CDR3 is TGTGCCAGCAGCTTAGGGCCGACCGGGGAGCTGTTTTTT. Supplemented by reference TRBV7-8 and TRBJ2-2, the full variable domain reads GAGVSQSPRYKVAKRGQDVALRCDPISGHVSLFWYQQALGQGPEFLTYFQNEAQLDKSGLPSDRFFAERPEGSVSTLKIQRTQQEDSAVYLCASSLGPTGELFFGEGSRLTVL.

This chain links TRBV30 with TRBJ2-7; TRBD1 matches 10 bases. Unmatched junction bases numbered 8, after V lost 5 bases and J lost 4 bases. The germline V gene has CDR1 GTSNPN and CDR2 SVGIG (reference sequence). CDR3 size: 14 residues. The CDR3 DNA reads TGTGCCTGGTTAACGACAGGGGGCCAGTACGAGCAGTACTTC. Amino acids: CAWLTTGGQYEQYF.

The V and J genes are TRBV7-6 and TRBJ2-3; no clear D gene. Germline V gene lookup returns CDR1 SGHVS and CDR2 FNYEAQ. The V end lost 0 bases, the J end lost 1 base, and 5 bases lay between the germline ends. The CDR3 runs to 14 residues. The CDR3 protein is CASSLARGTDTQYF. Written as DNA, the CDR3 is TGTGCCAGCAGCTTAGCGCGCGGCACAGATACGCAGTATTTT. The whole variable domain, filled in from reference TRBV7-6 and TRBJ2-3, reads GAGVSQSPRYKVTKRGQDVALRCDPISGHVSLYWYRQALGQGPEFLTYFNYEAQQDKSGLPNDRFSAERPEGSISTLTIQRTEQRDSAMYRCASSLARGTDTQYFGPGTRLTVL.

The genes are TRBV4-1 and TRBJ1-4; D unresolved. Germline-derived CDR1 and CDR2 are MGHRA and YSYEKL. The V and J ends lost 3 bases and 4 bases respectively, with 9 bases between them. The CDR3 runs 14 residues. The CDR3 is CASSQEGLNEKLFF. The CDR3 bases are TGCGCCAGCAGCCAGGAGGGTCTTAATGAAAAACTGTTTTTT.

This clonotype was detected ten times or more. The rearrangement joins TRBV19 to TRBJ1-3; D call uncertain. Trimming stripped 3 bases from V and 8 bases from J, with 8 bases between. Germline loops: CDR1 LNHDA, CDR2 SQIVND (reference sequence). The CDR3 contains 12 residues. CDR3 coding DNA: TGTGCCAGTAGTATCGGCGGCCACACCATATATTTT. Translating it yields CASSIGGHTIYF.

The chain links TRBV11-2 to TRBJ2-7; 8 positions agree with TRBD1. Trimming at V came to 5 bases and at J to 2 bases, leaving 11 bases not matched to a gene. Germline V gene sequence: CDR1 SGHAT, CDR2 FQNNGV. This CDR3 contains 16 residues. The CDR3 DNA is TGTGCCAGCAGCACCCGCCCCAGGGGGCTCCCCTACGAGCAGTACTTC. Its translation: CASSTRPRGLPYEQYF.

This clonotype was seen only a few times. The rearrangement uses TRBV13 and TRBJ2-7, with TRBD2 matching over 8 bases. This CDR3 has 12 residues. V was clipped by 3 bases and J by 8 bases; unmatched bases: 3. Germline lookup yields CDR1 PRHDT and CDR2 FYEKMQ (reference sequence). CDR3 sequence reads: CASSLVSGKQYV. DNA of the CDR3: TGTGCCAGCAGCTTGGTTAGCGGGAAGCAGTACGTC.

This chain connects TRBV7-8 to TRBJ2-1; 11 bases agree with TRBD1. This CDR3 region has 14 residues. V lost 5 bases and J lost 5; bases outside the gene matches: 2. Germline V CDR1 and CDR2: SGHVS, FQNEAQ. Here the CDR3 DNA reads TGTGCCAGCAGCCCGGACAGGGGGCACAATGAGCAGTTCTTC. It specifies CASSPDRGHNEQFF.

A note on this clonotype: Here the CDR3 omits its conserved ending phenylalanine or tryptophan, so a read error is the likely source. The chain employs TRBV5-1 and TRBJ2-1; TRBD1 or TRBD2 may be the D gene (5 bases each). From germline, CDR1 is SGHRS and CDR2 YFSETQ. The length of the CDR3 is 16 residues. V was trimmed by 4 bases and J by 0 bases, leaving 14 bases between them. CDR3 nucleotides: TGCGCCAGCAGCCTATTGGGGACGAGCTCCTACAATGAGCAGTTCTAC. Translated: CASSLLGTSSYNEQFY.

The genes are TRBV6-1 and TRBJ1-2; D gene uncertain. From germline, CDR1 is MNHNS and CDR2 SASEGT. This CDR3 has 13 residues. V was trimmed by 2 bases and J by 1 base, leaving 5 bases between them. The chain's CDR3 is CASSEFSNYGYTF. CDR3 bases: TGTGCCAGCAGTGAATTTAGTAACTATGGCTACACCTTC.

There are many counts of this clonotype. CDR3 sequence: CASSSVLGTEAFF. In DNA, the CDR3 is TGCGCCAGCAGCTCGGTCCTGGGCACTGAAGCTTTCTTT. This rearrangement joins TRBV5-1 to TRBJ1-1; no reliable D call. The V end lost 3 bases, the J end lost 4 bases, and 10 bases lay between the germline ends. Germline loops: CDR1 SGHRS, CDR2 YFSETQ. The CDR3 is 13 amino acids.